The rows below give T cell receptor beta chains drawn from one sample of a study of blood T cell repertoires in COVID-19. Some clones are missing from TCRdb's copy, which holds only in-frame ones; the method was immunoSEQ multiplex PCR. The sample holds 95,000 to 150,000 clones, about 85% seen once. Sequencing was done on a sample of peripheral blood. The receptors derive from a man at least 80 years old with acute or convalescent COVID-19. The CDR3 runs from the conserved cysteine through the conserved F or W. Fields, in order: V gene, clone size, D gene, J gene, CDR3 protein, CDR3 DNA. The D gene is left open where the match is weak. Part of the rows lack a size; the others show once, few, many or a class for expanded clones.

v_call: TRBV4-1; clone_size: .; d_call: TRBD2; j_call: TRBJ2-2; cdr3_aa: CASSQVGPAGVMSAGELFF; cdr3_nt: TGCGCCAGCAGCCAAGTCGGTCCCGCGGGGGTTATGAGCGCCGGGGAGCTGTTTTTT
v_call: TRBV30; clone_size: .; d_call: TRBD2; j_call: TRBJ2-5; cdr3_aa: CAWSKGLAGTNRRTQYF; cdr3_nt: TGTGCCTGGAGTAAAGGACTAGCGGGCACGAATCGGAGGACCCAGTACTTC
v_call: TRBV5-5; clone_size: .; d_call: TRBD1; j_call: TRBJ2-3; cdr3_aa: CASSSQGARDTQYF; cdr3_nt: TGTGCCAGCAGCTCACAGGGGGCGCGAGATACGCAGTATTTT
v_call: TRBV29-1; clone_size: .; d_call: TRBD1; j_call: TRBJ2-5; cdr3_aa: CSVTKGQIEETQYF; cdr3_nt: TGCAGCGTAACGAAGGGACAGATTGAAGAGACCCAGTACTTC
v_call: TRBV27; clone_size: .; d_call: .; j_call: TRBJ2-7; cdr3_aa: CASSSQPRRSEQYF; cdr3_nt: TGTGCCAGCAGTTCTCAACCCAGGAGGTCCGAGCAGTACTTC
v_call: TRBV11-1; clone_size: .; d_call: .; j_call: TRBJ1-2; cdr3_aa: CASSQDLAGGYTF; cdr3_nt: TGTGCCAGCAGCCAAGACCTGGCGGGGGGCTACACCTTC
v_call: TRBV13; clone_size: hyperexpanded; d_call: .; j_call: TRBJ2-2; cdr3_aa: CASSLGEGGWTGELFF; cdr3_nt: TGTGCCAGCAGCCTGGGAGAAGGAGGTTGGACCGGGGAGCTGTTTTTT
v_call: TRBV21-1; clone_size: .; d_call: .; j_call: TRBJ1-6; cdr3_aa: CASTRVDWNSPLHF; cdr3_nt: TGTGCCAGCACCCGGGTGGATTGGAATTCACCCCTCCACTTT
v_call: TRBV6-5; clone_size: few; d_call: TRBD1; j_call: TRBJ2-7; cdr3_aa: CASSSNPTGSEQYF; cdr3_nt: TGTGCCAGCAGTTCAAACCCGACAGGGAGCGAGCAGTACTTC
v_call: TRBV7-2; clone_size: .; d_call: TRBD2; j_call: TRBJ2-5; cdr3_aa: CASSLSASGGQETQYF; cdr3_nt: TGTGCCAGCAGCTTATCGGCTAGCGGGGGTCAAGAGACCCAGTACTTC
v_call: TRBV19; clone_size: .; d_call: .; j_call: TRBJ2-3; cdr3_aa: CASIGRVGGSTDTQYF; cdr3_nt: TGTGCCAGTATTGGCAGGGTAGGTGGTAGCACAGATACGCAGTATTTT
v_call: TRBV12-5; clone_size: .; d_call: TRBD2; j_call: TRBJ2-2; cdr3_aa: CASGGAYTGELFF; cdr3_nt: TGTGCTAGCGGGGGGGCCTACACCGGGGAGCTGTTTTTT
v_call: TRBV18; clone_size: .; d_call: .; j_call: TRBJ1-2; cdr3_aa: CASSPLMTEINYGYTF; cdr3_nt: TGTGCCAGCTCACCCTTAATGACAGAGATTAACTATGGCTACACCTTC
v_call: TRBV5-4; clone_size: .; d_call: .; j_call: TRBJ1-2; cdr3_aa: CASSRQDTNYGYTF; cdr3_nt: TGTGCCAGCAGCAGGCAGGATACTAACTATGGCTACACCTTC
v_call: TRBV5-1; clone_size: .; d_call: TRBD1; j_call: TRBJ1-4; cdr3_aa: CASRGQGTFEKLFF; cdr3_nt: TGCGCCAGCAGGGGACAGGGAACATTTGAAAAACTGTTTTTT
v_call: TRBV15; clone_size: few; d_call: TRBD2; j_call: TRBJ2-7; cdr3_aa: CATSRGLAGGIEQYF; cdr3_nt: TGTGCCACCAGCAGAGGACTAGCGGGAGGGATCGAGCAGTACTTC
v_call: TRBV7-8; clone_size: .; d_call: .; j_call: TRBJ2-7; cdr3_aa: CASSLKGPGEQYF; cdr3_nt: TGTGCCAGCAGCTTAAAGGGGCCGGGCGAGCAGTACTTC
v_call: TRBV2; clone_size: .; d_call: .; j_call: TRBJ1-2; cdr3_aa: CASRGEEGYGYTF; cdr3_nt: TGTGCCAGCAGGGGAGAGGAGGGCTATGGCTACACCTTC
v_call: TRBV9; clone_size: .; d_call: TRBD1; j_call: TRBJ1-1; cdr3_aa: CASSVGTGLTEAFF; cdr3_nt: TGTGCCAGCAGCGTAGGGACAGGCCTCACTGAAGCTTTCTTT
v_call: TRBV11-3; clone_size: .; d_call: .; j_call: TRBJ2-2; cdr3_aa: CASSLRGSTGELFF; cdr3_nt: TGTGCCAGCAGCTTACGGGGGAGCACCGGGGAGCTGTTTTTT
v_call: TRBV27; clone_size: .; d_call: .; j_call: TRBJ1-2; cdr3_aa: CASSPARRGGYGYTF; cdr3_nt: TGTGCCAGCAGTCCCGCGAGGAGGGGTGGCTATGGCTACACCTTC
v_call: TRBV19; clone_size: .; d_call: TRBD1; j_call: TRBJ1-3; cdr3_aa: CASSRQGSFSGNTIYF; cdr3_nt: TGTGCCAGTAGCCGACAGGGCTCATTCTCTGGAAACACCATATATTTT
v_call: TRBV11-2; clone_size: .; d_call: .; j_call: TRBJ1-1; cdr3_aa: CASSPRMAGVNTEAFF; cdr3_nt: TGTGCCAGCAGCCCGAGAATGGCAGGGGTGAACACTGAAGCTTTCTTT
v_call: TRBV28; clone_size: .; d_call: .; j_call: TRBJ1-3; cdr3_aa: CATRVTGTSGNTIYF; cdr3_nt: TGTGCCACCCGCGTTACAGGGACCTCTGGAAACACCATATATTTT
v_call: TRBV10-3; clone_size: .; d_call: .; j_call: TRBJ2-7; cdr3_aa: CAISGQGYEQYF; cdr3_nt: TGTGCCATCAGTGGGCAGGGGTACGAGCAGTACTTC
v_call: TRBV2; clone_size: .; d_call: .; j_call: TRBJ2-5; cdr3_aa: CASSELPGLETQYF; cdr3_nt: TGTGCCAGCAGTGAATTGCCGGGTCTAGAGACCCAGTACTTC
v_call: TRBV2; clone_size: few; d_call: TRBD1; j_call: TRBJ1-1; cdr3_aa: CASIGGGGAFYTEAFF; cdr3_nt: TGTGCCAGCATCGGAGGAGGGGGCGCGTTTTACACTGAAGCTTTCTTT
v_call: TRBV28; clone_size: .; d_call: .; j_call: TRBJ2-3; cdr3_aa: CASSIQFRPTDTQYF; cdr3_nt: TGTGCCAGCAGTATACAGTTTCGGCCCACAGATACGCAGTATTTT
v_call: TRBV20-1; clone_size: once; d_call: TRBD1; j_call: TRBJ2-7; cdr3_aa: CSASGTGGKGYEQYF; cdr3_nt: TGCAGTGCTAGTGGTACAGGGGGGAAGGGATACGAGCAGTACTTC
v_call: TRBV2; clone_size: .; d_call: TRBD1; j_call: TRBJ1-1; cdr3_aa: CASSFTDRGNTEAFF; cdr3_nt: TGTGCCAGCAGTTTCACCGACAGGGGGAACACTGAAGCTTTCTTT
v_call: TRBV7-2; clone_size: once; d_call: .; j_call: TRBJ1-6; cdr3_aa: CASSQTYNSPLHF; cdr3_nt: TGTGCCAGCAGCCAAACTTATAATTCACCCCTCCACTTT
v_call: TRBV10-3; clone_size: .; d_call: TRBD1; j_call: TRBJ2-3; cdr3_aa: CAAQTGPPSSTDTQYF; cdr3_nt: TGTGCCGCCCAGACAGGGCCCCCCTCTAGCACAGATACGCAGTATTTT
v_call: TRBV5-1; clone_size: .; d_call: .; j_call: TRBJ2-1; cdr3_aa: CASGLDNSYNEQFF; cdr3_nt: TGCGCCAGCGGACTTGACAACTCCTACAATGAGCAGTTCTTC
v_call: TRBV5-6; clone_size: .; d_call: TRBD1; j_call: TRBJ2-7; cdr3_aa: CASSTILMGQNYEQYF; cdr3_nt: TGTGCCAGCAGCACAATACTGATGGGACAGAACTACGAGCAGTACTTC
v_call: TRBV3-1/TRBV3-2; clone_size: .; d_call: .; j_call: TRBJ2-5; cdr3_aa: CASSQGGGGGYQETQYF; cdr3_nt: TGTGCCAGCAGCCAAGGAGGGGGGGGTGGTTACCAAGAGACCCAGTACTTC
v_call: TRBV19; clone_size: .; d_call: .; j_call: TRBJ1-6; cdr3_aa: CASHKDITYNSPLHF; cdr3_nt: TGTGCCAGTCACAAAGACATAACCTATAATTCACCCCTCCACTTT
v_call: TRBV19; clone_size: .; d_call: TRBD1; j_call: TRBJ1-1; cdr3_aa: CATRSGGGTEAFF; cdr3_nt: TGTGCCACCCGATCAGGGGGCGGCACTGAAGCTTTCTTT
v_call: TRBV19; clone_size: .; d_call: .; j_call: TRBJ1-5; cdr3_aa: CASSPDRYSNQPQHF; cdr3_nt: TGTGCCAGTAGTCCGGACAGATATAGCAATCAGCCCCAGCATTTT
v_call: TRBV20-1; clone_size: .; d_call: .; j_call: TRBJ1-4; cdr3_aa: CSASSGIQEKLFF; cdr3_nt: TGCAGTGCTAGTTCCGGGATACAGGAAAAACTGTTTTTT
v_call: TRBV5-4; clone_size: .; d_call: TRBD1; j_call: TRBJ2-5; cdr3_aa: CASSFGGQQETQYF; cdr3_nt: TGTGCCAGCAGCTTTGGGGGACAGCAAGAGACCCAGTACTTC